One and the same sample provided the 24 T cell receptor beta chains below, sequenced in a study of T cell responses to AZD1222 COVID-19 vaccine. Method: immunoSEQ multiplex PCR; TCRdb's copy keeps in-frame clones and lacks some. Of about 190,000 clones in the sample, approximately 90% are singletons; the top ten hold around 6.9%. Here the sequenced sample was peripheral blood, taken on day 0 of AZD1222 vaccination. These receptors came from an adult in good health.

V gene TRBV7-9 combines with J gene TRBJ1-2; a weak D match, TRBD1 (5 bases). The CDR3 is 15 residues long. The V gene lost 5 bases and the J gene lost 6 bases, with 19 bases spanning the gap. Germline CDR1 and CDR2: SEHNR and FQNEAQ (reference sequence). The CDR3 is CASSPPTGGIDGYTF. In DNA form, the CDR3 reads TGTGCCAGCAGCCCGCCCACCGGGGGAATCGATGGCTACACCTTC. Supplemented by reference TRBV7-9 and TRBJ1-2, the full variable domain reads DTGVSQNPRHKITKRGQNVTFRCDPISEHNRLYWYRQTLGQGPEFLTYFQNEAQLEKSRLLSDRFSAERPKGSFSTLEIQRTEQGDSAMYLCASSPPTGGIDGYTFGSGTRLTVV.

The rearrangement joins TRBV19 to TRBJ1-6; the match to TRBD1 covers 7 bases. Germline assignment: CDR1 LNHDA and CDR2 SQIVND (reference sequence). This CDR3 spans 14 amino acids. With 7 bases clipped from V and 9 bases from J, the junction kept 9 bases outside the gene matches. The CDR3 loop reads CASISAGGTSPLHF. In nucleotides, the CDR3 is TGTGCCAGTATTTCGGCAGGGGGTACTTCACCCCTCCACTTT.

The chain carries TRBV11-2 and TRBJ2-7; D ambiguous. There are 16 residues in the CDR3. The germline V gene has CDR1 SGHAT and CDR2 FQNNGV. The V end was cut by 2 bases, the J end by 3 bases, with 17 bases between. The CDR3 reads CASSLYPRTVNYEQYV. CDR3 DNA: TGTGCCAGCAGCTTATATCCGCGTACAGTCAACTACGAGCAGTACGTC.

This chain connects TRBV2 to TRBJ1-2; 9 nucleotides match TRBD1. The CDR3 contains 15 residues. Per the germline V gene, CDR1 is SNHLY and CDR2 is FYNNEI. V was pared by 1 base and J by 4 bases, with 4 bases of the junction left unmatched. CDR3: CASSEGPGQGYGYTF. The CDR3 nucleotides read TGTGCCAGCAGTGAAGGCCCGGGACAGGGCTATGGCTACACCTTC.

CDR3 in DNA: TGTGCCAGCAGCTTATCTTCGGTTGGGGAGCTGTTTTTT. It codes for CASSLSSVGELFF. V usage is TRBV7-2 and J usage is TRBJ2-2; D call uncertain. There are 13 residues in the CDR3. Germline CDR1 SGHTA, CDR2 FQGNSA. Trimming pared 2 bases from V and 8 bases from J, leaving 9 bases between.

The chain joins TRBV6-1 to TRBJ2-7, with 7 bases that match TRBD1. The CDR3 length is 12 residues. The J segment lost 4 bases and the V segment lost 3 bases, leaving 0 bases of the junction unmatched. Germline assignment: CDR1 MNHNS and CDR2 SASEGT. CDR3 in amino acids: CASSETGYEQYV. The DNA of the CDR3 is TGTGCCAGCAGTGAGACAGGGTACGAGCAGTACGTC.

V is TRBV18 and J is TRBJ1-2; weak D call: TRBD1 (6 bases). Trimming shortened V by 2 bases and J by 4 bases, and 8 bases separated the two germline ends. CDR1 is KGHSH and CDR2 is LQKENI in the germline V gene. The CDR3 extends over 13 amino acids. The CDR3 loop is CASSPEGVYGYTF. In DNA, the CDR3 is TGTGCCAGCTCACCAGAGGGGGTCTATGGCTACACCTTC.

This clone was counted a single time. This chain connects TRBV5-1 to TRBJ2-5, with 13 bases identical to TRBD2. With V trimmed by 4 bases and J by 4 bases, 7 bases remained unmatched. CDR3 length: 16 amino acids. The germline gives CDR1 SGHRS, CDR2 YFSETQ. Here the CDR3 reads CASSVGGLAGVETQYF. CDR3 DNA sequence: TGCGCCAGCAGCGTCGGCGGACTAGCGGGGGTAGAGACCCAGTACTTC.

The chain carries TRBV3-1 (or the pseudogene TRBV3-2) and TRBJ1-4; 8 bases agree with TRBD1. This CDR3 is built from 15 residues. Per germline, CDR1 LGHDT and CDR2 YNNKEL (reference sequence). The V and J ends lost 4 bases and 7 bases, in that order; junction bases with no gene match: 8. CDR3 in DNA: TGTGCCAGCAGCCCCGGACAGGGAATGGTTGAAAAACTGTTTTTT. It specifies CASSPGQGMVEKLFF.

V and J are TRBV6-5 and TRBJ2-1; 9 positions agree with TRBD1. With 10 bases clipped from V and 2 bases from J, the junction kept 6 bases outside the gene matches. The CDR3 is made up of 14 amino acids. Looked up from germline, CDR1 is MNHEY and CDR2 is SVGAGI. The CDR3 sequence: CAIDRGEAYNEQFF. The CDR3 DNA sequence: TGTGCCATCGACAGGGGGGAGGCCTACAATGAGCAGTTCTTC.

The chain has TRBV10-1 and TRBJ2-3; no reliable D call. Trimming shortened V by 1 base and J by 0 bases, and 5 bases separated the two germline ends. The CDR3 length is 14 residues. Germline CDR1 is WNHNN and CDR2 is SYGVQD (reference sequence). The CDR3 region has the DNA TGCGCCAGCAGTGAGTACAAAAGCACAGATACGCAGTATTTT. Translation: CASSEYKSTDTQYF.

The chain recombines TRBV19 with TRBJ2-7, with TRBD1 identical over 7 bases. Germline V CDR1 and CDR2: LNHDA, SQIVND (reference sequence). The CDR3 runs to 14 residues. V lost 4 bases, J lost 2 bases, and 5 bases stayed unmatched. The CDR3 DNA sequence: TGTGCCAGTAGTAGGGACAGTACTGCCTACGAGCAGTACGTC. Translated: CASSRDSTAYEQYV.

The chain carries TRBV4-1 and TRBJ2-2, with 7 bases lining up with TRBD1. After removal of 5 bases from V and 1 base from J, the junction contained 1 base not matched to a gene. Germline V gene sequence: CDR1 MGHRA, CDR2 YSYEKL. The CDR3 has 14 amino acids. Written as DNA, the CDR3 is TGCGCCAGCAGCAGGACAGGGAACACCGGGGAGCTGTTTTTT. It yields the protein CASSRTGNTGELFF.

The rearrangement joins TRBV11-2 to TRBJ2-7; TRBD1 matches at 8 bases. Per germline, CDR1 SGHAT and CDR2 FQNNGV. The CDR3 is 15 residues long. V shed 5 bases and J 7 bases; nucleotides not matched to a gene: 13. DNA of the CDR3: TGTGCCAGCAGCCTGGGACAGGCCCTTTTTCAGGAGCAGTACGTC. It encodes CASSLGQALFQEQYV.

The chain links TRBV4-2 to TRBJ1-2; D is possibly TRBD1 (5 bases). In germline, CDR1 is LGHNA, CDR2 YNFKEQ. The CDR3 covers 16 residues. V shed 3 bases and J shed 5 bases, with 19 bases lying between them. In DNA form, the CDR3 reads TGTGCCAGCAGCCAGAGTGGGGCAGGGAGGAGGTATGGCTACACCTTC. Its protein product is CASSQSGAGRRYGYTF.

The chain couples TRBV27 to TRBJ1-1, with 7 bases identical to TRBD1. Germline-derived CDR1 and CDR2 are MNHEY and SMNVEV (reference sequence). V trimming: 6 bases; J trimming: 1 base; junction bases outside the gene matches: 11. This CDR3 has 16 residues. CDR3 sequence: CASRQYGGGPNTEAFF. The CDR3 coding sequence is TGTGCCAGCAGACAATACGGAGGGGGCCCGAACACTGAAGCTTTCTTT.

This chain connects TRBV5-4 to TRBJ2-2; weak D call: TRBD2 (5 bases). The germline V and J ends were trimmed by 3 bases and 5 bases, with 14 bases remaining between them. CDR1 is SGHNT, CDR2 YYREEE, per germline (reference sequence). The CDR3 extends over 15 amino acids. The CDR3 DNA sequence: TGTGCCAGCAGCTCCATGAAGACTAATACCGGGGAGCTGTTTTTT. Protein product: CASSSMKTNTGELFF.

This rearrangement joins TRBV14 to TRBJ2-7; 13 bases line up with TRBD2. After removal of 4 bases from V and 6 bases from J, the junction contained 6 bases not matched to a gene. The V gene's germline CDR1 is SGHDN and CDR2 FVKESK. The CDR3 sequence is 15 residues long. The CDR3 is CASSRTSGGALEQYF. The CDR3 nucleotides are TGTGCCAGCAGCCGAACTAGCGGGGGGGCTCTCGAGCAGTACTTC.

A few counts support this clone. This chain connects TRBV7-2 to TRBJ2-7; 8 nucleotides align to TRBD1. The germline V gene has CDR1 SGHTA and CDR2 FQGNSA. The CDR3 consists of 15 residues. V lost 1 base and J lost 7; bases outside the gene matches: 9. CDR3 sequence reads: CASSLVTGDGGEQYF. Written as DNA, the CDR3 is TGTGCCAGCAGCTTAGTGACAGGGGACGGAGGGGAGCAGTACTTC.

The V and J genes are TRBV9 and TRBJ1-1; TRBD1 is a possible D gene (6 bases). The CDR3 runs to 16 residues. Trimming took off 5 bases at V and 5 bases at J, with 22 bases between the two ends. Germline loops: CDR1 SGDLS, CDR2 YYNGEE. In DNA, the CDR3 is TGTGCCAGCAGTGCCGCCCCCTCGGGGGCAGGGACTGAAGCTTTCTTT. The encoded protein is CASSAAPSGAGTEAFF.

The V call is TRBV13, the J call TRBJ1-3; D may be TRBD1 (5 bases). With 6 bases removed from V and 2 bases from J, the gap between germline ends came to 20 bases. The CDR3 consists of 17 residues. Germline V gene data show CDR1 as PRHDT and CDR2 as FYEKMQ (reference sequence). The CDR3 nucleotides are TGTGCCAGCAGTTCACGGGGACTGGCCTCTGCTGGAAACACCATATATTTT. It is translated as CASSSRGLASAGNTIYF.

The chain links TRBV28 to TRBJ2-7; no clear D. Germline V gene sequence: CDR1 MDHEN, CDR2 SYDVKM. Trimming removed 10 bases at V and 3 bases at J, with 19 bases between. The CDR3 sequence is 14 residues long. CDR3 sequence (DNA): TGTGCCACTCAACCGGCAGGACCCATCTACGAGCAGTACTTC. Its translation: CATQPAGPIYEQYF.

The genes are TRBV19 and TRBJ1-1; a weak D match, TRBD1 (5 bases). Germline V gene lookup returns CDR1 LNHDA and CDR2 SQIVND (reference sequence). There are 13 residues in the CDR3. Trimming removed 10 bases from V and 1 base from J, with 13 bases in between. The CDR3 spells CATGGASNTEAFF. The CDR3, as DNA: TGTGCCACTGGTGGGGCGTCGAACACTGAAGCTTTCTTT.

The chain joins TRBV11-2 to TRBJ2-7; tentatively, D is TRBD1 (5 bases). CDR1 and CDR2 from the germline V gene are SGHAT and FQNNGV. Deletions cut 1 base from V and 3 bases from J, with 13 bases between. The CDR3 runs to 15 residues. The CDR3 sequence: CASSLGFGQSYEQYV. The CDR3 DNA is TGTGCCAGCAGCTTAGGATTCGGACAAAGCTACGAGCAGTACGTC.